Below, 18 T cell receptor gamma chains from the same sample are listed, as sequenced in a study of Vγ9Vδ2 T cells in congenital toxoplasmosis (dated by TCRdb to 2020 to 2023). The run used an Illumina MiSeq. Template-switch reverse transcription with SuperScript II was used to generate cDNA, with TRGC- and TRDC-specific primers combined in a single tube. The TRGC primer was designed so that it would bind both of the constant genes TRGC1 and TRGC2. Clonotypes were called again by TCRdb from the public reads via CATT, and duplicate nucleotide sequences were then merged into one entry. The sample table contains roughly 200 gamma-chain clones; only one count was recorded for approximately 9% of them. Clones ranked in the top ten supply approximately 67% of the sample. Specimen: gamma-delta T cells from blood. These receptors originate from a child under 10 years old born to a mother with Toxoplasma gondii infection during pregnancy, either congenitally infected or uninfected (not recorded which).

Comment on this clone: TCRdb's listed protein matches a much larger clone and diverges from this DNA's translation at residue 12, likely through a read error; the protein shown comes from the DNA. The chain recombines TRGV10 with TRGJP1. The DNA end is a closer match to TRGJP, so the J assignment may be wrong. TRGV10 is an ORF, with its function uncertain. The CDR3 runs 13 residues. CDR3 protein: CAAWDTTGWFKVF. CDR3 bases: TGTGCTGCGTGGGATACCACTGGTTGGTTCAAGGTATTT.

Regarding this clone: The protein in TCRdb stems from a much larger clone and differs at residue 9 from this DNA's translation, likely a read error; here the protein is translated from the DNA. The chain combines TRGV3 with TRGJ1 or TRGJ2. The CDR3 has 13 residues. Germline trimming cut 1 base from V and 9 bases from J; bases unmatched to any gene: 9. The germline gives CDR1 VTNTFY, CDR2 YDVSTARD (reference sequence). The CDR3: CATWDRRHLKKLF. The CDR3 DNA follows: TGTGCCACCTGGGACAGACGACATCTTAAGAAACTCTTT.

Relative to its sample, this clone is large. This chain connects TRGV4 to TRGJ1 or TRGJ2. Germline values: CDR1 EGSTGY, CDR2 YDSYTSSV. The CDR3 length is 14 residues. V gave up 1 base and J gave up 2 bases; unmatched junction bases: 5. This chain's CDR3 is CATWDGLDYYKKLF. DNA for the CDR3: TGTGCCACCTGGGATGGATTGGATTATTATAAGAAACTCTTT.

This clone was seen just once. TCRdb shows a much larger clone's protein in place of this DNA's translation, and the two differ at residue 5, likely through a read error; the protein shown is translated from the DNA. The gene calls are TRGV2 and TRGJ1 or TRGJ2. There are 11 residues in the CDR3. V lost 5 bases and J lost 6; bases outside the gene matches: 4. Germline V gene sequence: CDR1 EGSNGY, CDR2 YDSYNSKV. CDR3 loop: CATWGGYKKLF. The CDR3 DNA reads TGTGCCACCTGGGGCGGTTATAAGAAACTCTTT.

A remark on this clone: This is likely an artifact of a read error, given a far larger clone one base away. Other DNA sequences in this sample translate to the same CDR3. The chain recombines TRGV8 with TRGJP1. The CDR3 is 13 amino acids. The germline gives CDR1 VENAVY, CDR2 YDSYNSRV. CDR3 residues: CATWDTTGWFKIF. DNA for the CDR3: TGTGCCACCTGGGATACTACTGGTTGGTTCAAGATATTT.

This clone qualifies as hyperexpanded. Different DNA sequences within this sample yield the same CDR3. The gene calls are TRGV9 and TRGJP. Germline loops: CDR1 GITISATS, CDR2 ISYDGTV (reference sequence). The CDR3 covers 16 residues. V lost 0 bases and J lost 6; bases outside the gene matches: 2. The CDR3 loop is CALWEVRELGKKIKVF. CDR3 bases: TGTGCCTTGTGGGAGGTGAGAGAGTTGGGCAAAAAAATCAAGGTATTT.

As to this clone: The protein in TCRdb stems from a much larger clone and differs at residue 7 from this DNA's translation, likely a read error; here the protein is translated from the DNA. The chain recombines TRGV9 with TRGJP. CDR3 length: 15 residues. Germline V lookup: CDR1 GITISATS, CDR2 ISYDGTV (reference sequence). V lost 3 bases and J lost 9; bases outside the gene matches: 5. CDR3 protein: CALWEKVLGKKIKVF. The CDR3 nucleotides read TGTGCCTTGTGGGAGAAGGTGTTGGGCAAAAAAATCAAGGTATTT.

On this clone itself: A far larger clone is one base from this, pointing to a likely read error. The sample has other DNA sequences that encode this CDR3 too. The chain carries TRGV9 and TRGJP. Germline CDR1 and CDR2: GITISATS and ISYDGTV (reference sequence). This CDR3 has 16 residues. The CDR3 DNA reads TGCGCCTTGTGGGTAGCACAAGAGTTGGGCAAAAAAATCAAGGTATTT. Its translation is CALWVAQELGKKIKVF.

About this clone: TCRdb's protein, taken from a much larger clone, differs from this DNA's translation at residue 7, likely owing to a read error; the protein displayed comes from the DNA. J is TRGJP2 and V is TRGV8. Germline V lookup: CDR1 VENAVY, CDR2 YDSYNSRV. V was pared by 1 base and J by 0 bases, with 2 bases of the junction left unmatched. The CDR3 runs to 15 residues. As DNA, the CDR3 is TGTGCCACCTGGGATAGTCATAGTAGTGATTGGATCAAGACGTTT. Residues: CATWDSHSSDWIKTF.

This clone was observed a handful of times. TCRdb's listed protein matches a much larger clone and diverges from this DNA's translation at residue 6, likely through a read error; the protein shown comes from the DNA. The chain combines TRGV8 with TRGJP1. With V trimmed by 2 bases and J by 4 bases, 1 base remained unmatched. Germline V gene sequence: CDR1 VENAVY, CDR2 YDSYNSRV. This CDR3 has 13 residues. DNA of the CDR3: TGTGCCACCTGGGATATCACTGGTTGGTTCAAGATATTT. Protein product: CATWDITGWFKIF.

On this clone itself: Since a far larger clone is one base different, this is likely a read error. The chain carries TRGV9 and TRGJP. The CDR3 runs 15 residues. CDR1 and CDR2 from the germline V gene are GITISATS and ISYDGTV (reference sequence). The CDR3 DNA reads TGTGCCTCGTGGGAGGTGCAGTTGGGCAAAAAAATCAAGGTATTT. Protein: CASWEVQLGKKIKVF.

Points on this clone: With a far larger clone one base away, a read error is the likely cause. The sample contains more than one DNA sequence encoding this CDR3. The rearrangement uses TRGV10 and TRGJ1 or TRGJ2. TRGV10 is an open reading frame whose function is uncertain. The CDR3 consists of 14 residues. The CDR3 sequence is CAAWDWGNYYKKLF. The CDR3 DNA reads TGTGCTGCGTGGGATTGGGGTAATTATTATAAGAAGCTCTTT.

By sample fraction, this clone is hyperexpanded (1% or more). The chain carries TRGV9 and TRGJP. V lost 0 bases to trimming and J lost 8 bases; unmatched junction nucleotides: 1. The CDR3 sequence is 15 residues long. CDR1 is GITISATS, CDR2 ISYDGTV, per germline (reference sequence). Here the CDR3 reads CALWEVQLGKKIKVF. The CDR3 nucleotides are TGTGCCTTGTGGGAGGTGCAGTTGGGCAAAAAAATCAAGGTATTT.

Worth noting for this clone: The amino acid sequence in TCRdb belongs to a much larger clone and departs from this DNA's translation at residue 3, likely a sequencing read error; the sequence shown is translated from the DNA. The chain employs TRGV9 and TRGJP. This CDR3 is built from 15 residues. Per the germline V gene, CDR1 is GITISATS and CDR2 is ISYDGTV (reference sequence). The CDR3 loop is CASWEKELGKKIKVF. The DNA of the CDR3 is TGTGCCTCGTGGGAGAAGGAGTTGGGCAAAAAAATCAAGGTATTT.

There are a few counts of this clone. A single base is all that separates this from a far larger clone, so a read error is likely. The sample contains more than one DNA sequence encoding this CDR3. V and J are TRGV9 and TRGJP. The CDR3 consists of 14 residues. Germline V gene sequence: CDR1 GITISATS, CDR2 ISYDGTV (reference sequence). The CDR3 sequence is CALWEELGKKIKVF. DNA for the CDR3: TGTGCATTGTGGGAAGAGTTGGGCAAAAAAATCAAGGTATTT.

This clone was found a few times. TCRdb lists the protein of a much larger clone for this DNA, which differs at residue 5, so this is likely a read error; the protein given here is translated from the DNA itself. V and J are TRGV4 and TRGJP2. CDR1 EGSTGY and CDR2 YDSYTSSV come from the germline V gene. With V trimmed by 4 bases and J by 8 bases, 4 bases remained unmatched. The CDR3 spans 12 residues. CDR3 sequence (DNA): TGTGCCACCTGGGAAGGGGATTGGATCAAGACGTTT. Translated, it gives CATWEGDWIKTF.

For this clone: At one of its ends the junction is not consistent with the germline gene, which may arise from a read error. The chain employs TRGV4 and TRGJ1 or TRGJ2. The CDR3 is 11 residues long. The germline CDR1 and CDR2 sequences are EGSTGY and YDSYTSSV. The CDR3 DNA reads TGTGCCACCTGGGTTGGGGATAAGAAACTCTTT. This translates into CATWVGDKKLF.

Concerning this clone itself: A read error likely explains why the TCRdb protein, taken from a much larger clone, differs from this DNA's translation at residue 6; the protein shown is translated from the DNA. The rearrangement joins TRGV8 to TRGJP1. J was trimmed by 3 bases and V by 3 bases; bases with no gene match: 1. The germline gives CDR1 VENAVY, CDR2 YDSYNSRV. This CDR3 has 13 residues. The CDR3 region has the DNA TGTGCCACCTGGGATGCCACTGGTTGGTTCAAGATATTT. This encodes CATWDATGWFKIF.